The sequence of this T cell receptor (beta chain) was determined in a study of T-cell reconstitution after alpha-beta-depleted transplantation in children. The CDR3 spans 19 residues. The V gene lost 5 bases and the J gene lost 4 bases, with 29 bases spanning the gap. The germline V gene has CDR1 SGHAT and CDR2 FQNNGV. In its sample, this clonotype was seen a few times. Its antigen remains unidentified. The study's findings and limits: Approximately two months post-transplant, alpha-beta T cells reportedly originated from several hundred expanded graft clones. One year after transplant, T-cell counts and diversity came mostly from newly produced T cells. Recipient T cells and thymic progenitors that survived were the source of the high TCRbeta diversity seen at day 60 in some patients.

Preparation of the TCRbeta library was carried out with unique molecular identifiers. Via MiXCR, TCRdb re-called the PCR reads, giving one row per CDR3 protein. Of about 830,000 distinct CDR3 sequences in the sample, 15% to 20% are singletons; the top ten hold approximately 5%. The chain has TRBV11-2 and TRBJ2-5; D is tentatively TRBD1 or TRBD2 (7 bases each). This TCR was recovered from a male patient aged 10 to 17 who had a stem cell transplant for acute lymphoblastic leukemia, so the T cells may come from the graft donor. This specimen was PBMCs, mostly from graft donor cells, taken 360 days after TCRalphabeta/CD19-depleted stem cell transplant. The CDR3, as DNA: TGTGCCAGCAGCCCTAGCCTCAGGGGGGGACTCCCGGCAACAGAGACCCAGTACTTC. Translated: CASSPSLRGGLPATETQYF.